This TCR beta chain was captured in a study of OX40 agonist ivuxolimab in advanced cancers. About the study: As their treatment, patients were administered ivuxolimab, an agonistic anti-OX40 (CD134) antibody.

General study findings and limits: Both blood CD4+ and CD8+ T cells showed clonal growth by week 6 at 0.1 to 3.0 mg/kg. Compared with CD4+, CD8+ T cells on average had more expanded clones. Compared with others, partial responders at 0.1-3.0 mg/kg displayed clonal expansion among the lowest.

Produced via immunoSEQ multiplex PCR; TCRdb's table is partial and in-frame only. This table holds approximately 77,000 clones, around 92% found once. This CDR3 region has 14 residues. Germline V CDR1 and CDR2: SGHVS, FQNEAQ. The V segment lost 11 bases and the J segment 6 bases; nucleotides outside the gene matches: 12. Comment on this clone: Its specificity is unknown.

This clonotype was obtained from an adult with an advanced solid tumor such as melanoma, head and neck, liver or kidney cancer. The chain combines TRBV7-8 with TRBJ1-2; 10 nucleotides line up with TRBD1. The specimen comprised CD4+ or CD8+ T cells sorted from blood, sampled in a trial of the OX40 agonist ivuxolimab. The CDR3 spells CASSDRGSAHGYTF. The CDR3 DNA sequence: TGTGCCTCTTCGGACAGGGGGTCGGCGCATGGCTACACCTTC.